These 28 T cell receptor beta chains were sequenced from one sample in a study of blood T cell repertoires in COVID-19. The protocol was immunoSEQ multiplex PCR, while the TCRdb copy is restricted to in-frame clones and leaves out a portion. Altogether almost 400,000 clones are present, approximately 90% being singletons, with the ten largest covering roughly 0.97%. The sequenced sample was PBMCs or T cells enriched from blood (not recorded which). The source of these receptors is a woman between 25 and 40 years old with acute COVID-19.

The V call is TRBV20-1, the J call TRBJ1-6, with D perhaps TRBD1 (5 bases). V was clipped by 3 bases and J by 6 bases, with 9 bases between them. The CDR3 is made up of 13 amino acids. Germline assignment: CDR1 DFQATT and CDR2 SNEGSKA (reference sequence). CDR3 loop: CSASSGVNSPLHF. DNA for the CDR3: TGCAGTGCTAGTTCGGGGGTTAATTCACCCCTCCACTTT.

The V call is TRBV5-1, the J call TRBJ1-6; 7 nucleotides agree with TRBD1. V shed 2 bases and J 7 bases; nucleotides not matched to a gene: 6. Germline V gene data show CDR1 as SGHRS and CDR2 as YFSETQ. This CDR3 contains 15 residues. In DNA form, the CDR3 reads TGCGCCAGCAGCTTAACCGGGACAGTAAATTCACCCCTCCACTTT. This codes for CASSLTGTVNSPLHF.

The V and J genes are TRBV19 and TRBJ1-4; 7 bases are shared with TRBD1. The J segment lost 0 bases and the V segment lost 5 bases, leaving 9 bases of the junction unmatched. Germline-derived CDR1 and CDR2 are LNHDA and SQIVND (reference sequence). The CDR3 runs 17 residues. The CDR3 loop reads CASSPRTGLATNEKLFF. CDR3 DNA sequence: TGTGCCAGTAGTCCTCGGACAGGCCTAGCAACTAATGAAAAACTGTTTTTT.

The chain is built from TRBV4-1 and TRBJ1-4, with no clear D. The germline gives CDR1 MGHRA, CDR2 YSYEKL. The CDR3 sequence is 14 residues long. V gave up 1 base and J gave up 4 bases, with 7 bases separating them. The CDR3 is CASSQVLFNEKLFF. The DNA for the CDR3 is TGCGCCAGCAGCCAAGTCTTATTTAATGAAAAACTGTTTTTT.

The chain has TRBV7-6 and TRBJ2-7; perhaps TRBD1 as D (6 bases). The V gene lost 5 bases and the J gene lost 0 bases, with 14 bases spanning the gap. The CDR3 contains 15 residues. Germline V gene data show CDR1 as SGHVS and CDR2 as FNYEAQ. Written as DNA, the CDR3 is TGTGCCAGCAGCCAAGGTGGGGGCGGCTCCTACGAGCAGTACTTC. As protein: CASSQGGGGSYEQYF.

The V call is TRBV29-1, the J call TRBJ1-1; perhaps TRBD1 as D (5 bases). The V end lost 3 bases, the J end lost 10 bases, and 27 bases lay between the germline ends. This CDR3 region has 16 residues. The germline gives CDR1 SQVTM, CDR2 ANQGSEA. The CDR3 region is CSVDMVAGSEVRGAFF. As DNA, the CDR3 is TGCAGCGTTGATATGGTGGCAGGGTCTGAGGTGCGGGGAGCTTTCTTT. Together with reference TRBV29-1 and TRBJ1-1, the CDR3 gives the full variable domain: SAVISQKPSRDICQRGTSLTIQCQVDSQVTMMFWYRQQPGQSLTLIATANQGSEATYESGFVIDKFPISRPNLTFSTLTVSNMSPEDSSIYLCSVDMVAGSEVRGAFFGQGTRLTVV.

The chain carries TRBV9 and TRBJ1-5; D unclear. Germline CDR1 SGDLS, CDR2 YYNGEE. This CDR3 has 16 residues. V lost 3 bases and J lost 2, with 15 bases in between. The CDR3 sequence is CASSAQLRSGNQPQHF. The CDR3 DNA sequence: TGTGCCAGCAGCGCCCAACTACGTAGCGGCAATCAGCCCCAGCATTTT.

CDR3 in DNA: TGTGCCAGCAGTGAAAGGGCGGGACGGGGGGCTCTGAACACTGAAGCTTTCTTT. Translated, it gives CASSERAGRGALNTEAFF. The V call is TRBV25-1, the J call TRBJ1-1; tentative D call: TRBD1 (6 bases). This CDR3 is 18 amino acids long. Deletions cut 2 bases from V and 0 bases from J, with 19 bases between. Germline-derived CDR1 and CDR2 are MGHDK and SYGVNS.

The V and J genes are TRBV7-3 and TRBJ2-3; D might be TRBD2 (5 bases). Germline lookup yields CDR1 SGHTA and CDR2 FQGTGA. The CDR3 sequence is 15 residues long. Trimming took off 2 bases at V and 4 bases at J, with 13 bases between the two ends. The CDR3 sequence: CASSLESSPADTQYF. In DNA form, the CDR3 reads TGTGCCAGCAGCTTAGAGTCTAGCCCAGCAGATACGCAGTATTTT.

The chain employs TRBV4-1 and TRBJ2-3; D gene uncertain. The ends were cut back, 2 bases at V and 6 bases at J, with 12 bases in the middle. This CDR3 comprises 14 residues. Germline assignment: CDR1 MGHRA and CDR2 YSYEKL. This chain's CDR3 is CASSQFPLRDTQYF. The CDR3 region has the DNA TGCGCCAGCAGCCAATTTCCCCTCCGGGATACGCAGTATTTT.

The chain recombines TRBV24-1 with TRBJ1-6; a possible D gene is TRBD1 (5 bases). Germline V CDR1 and CDR2: KGHDR, SFDVKD. CDR3 length equals 14 residues. V lost 2 bases, J lost 11 bases, and 12 bases lay in between. In DNA form, the CDR3 reads TGTGCCACCAGTGATTATGCCCCGGGGGCACCCCTCCACTTT. Protein product: CATSDYAPGAPLHF.

This sequence joins TRBV6-1 and TRBJ2-7, with D possibly TRBD2 on 5 matching bases. Trimming removed 1 base at V and 3 bases at J, with 10 bases between. This CDR3 spans 14 amino acids. CDR1 is MNHNS and CDR2 is SASEGT in the germline V gene. The CDR3 DNA is TGTGCCAGCAGTGAAGGAAGCAGCGGCTACGAGCAGTACTTC. Translating it yields CASSEGSSGYEQYF.

CDR3 loop: CASSDRTSAKQFF. Written as DNA, the CDR3 is TGTGCCAGCAGCGACCGGACTAGCGCAAAGCAGTTCTTC. This chain connects TRBV3-1 (or the pseudogene TRBV3-2) to TRBJ2-1; 9 bases match TRBD2. CDR3 length equals 13 residues. V dropped 5 bases and J dropped 11; count of bases not matched to a gene: 7. The germline V gene has CDR1 LGHDT and CDR2 YNNKEL (reference sequence).

This chain links TRBV10-2 with TRBJ1-6; no clear D gene. Trimming removed 5 bases at V and 0 bases at J, with 14 bases between. The germline CDR1 and CDR2 sequences are WSHSY and SAAADI. This CDR3 is built from 17 residues. CDR3 protein: CASSTAESNSYNSPLHF. The CDR3 DNA is TGCGCCAGCAGTACAGCCGAGAGTAACTCCTATAATTCACCCCTCCACTTT.

The table lists this clone with a few counts. This chain connects TRBV9 to TRBJ1-1; tentatively, D is TRBD1 (5 bases). The germline V and J ends were trimmed by 6 bases and 4 bases, with 16 bases remaining between them. Germline V gene sequence: CDR1 SGDLS, CDR2 YYNGEE. The CDR3 is 14 amino acids. CDR3 region: CASKRGAGSTEAFF. The CDR3 coding sequence is TGTGCCAGCAAGCGGGGCGCGGGAAGCACTGAAGCTTTCTTT.

The chain has TRBV25-1 and TRBJ2-7, with 7 bases that match TRBD1. Germline V CDR1 and CDR2: MGHDK, SYGVNS. The length of the CDR3 is 14 residues. V dropped 4 bases and J dropped 4; count of bases not matched to a gene: 7. This CDR3 reads CASSGDRERYEQYF. In nucleotides, the CDR3 is TGTGCCAGCAGTGGAGACAGGGAGCGGTACGAGCAGTACTTC.

The V call is TRBV13, the J call TRBJ1-1, with D unresolved. The ends were cut back, 5 bases at V and 1 base at J, with 5 bases in the middle. Germline V CDR1 and CDR2: PRHDT, FYEKMQ (reference sequence). This CDR3 is built from 12 residues. The CDR3 sequence is CASSHRNTEAFF. CDR3 coding DNA: TGTGCCAGCAGCCATAGGAACACTGAAGCTTTCTTT.

With respect to this clone: This specimen includes other DNA sequences encoding the same CDR3. The chain couples TRBV3-1 (or the pseudogene TRBV3-2) to TRBJ1-3; D is undetermined. Germline V gene data show CDR1 as LGHDT and CDR2 as YNNKEL (reference sequence). V was cut by 1 base and J by 1 base, with 5 bases left in between. This CDR3 is 14 amino acids long. The CDR3, as DNA: TGTGCCAGCAGCCAAGCGGGGTCTGGAAACACCATATATTTT. This encodes CASSQAGSGNTIYF.

This rearrangement joins TRBV29-1 to TRBJ2-4; D possibly corresponds to TRBD1 (6 bases). The CDR3 is 15 residues long. Trimming shortened V by 6 bases and J by 0 bases, and 15 bases separated the two germline ends. Germline CDR1 and CDR2: SQVTM and ANQGSEA. The CDR3 region has the DNA TGCAGCGTCGGTGAAACAGGGATAGCCAAAAACATTCAGTACTTC. Translated, it gives CSVGETGIAKNIQYF.

As to this clone: A read error may account for a junction end that differs from germline. This sequence joins TRBV7-8 and TRBJ2-7; 7 nucleotides align to TRBD1. CDR3 length equals 13 residues. Germline CDR1 and CDR2: SGHVS and FQNEAQ. The CDR3 spells CASSHRQGSFGFF. The CDR3, as DNA: TGTGCCAGCAGCCACCGACAGGGAAGTTTCGGATTTTTC.

The chain uses TRBV7-2 and TRBJ1-1; 9 positions match TRBD1. This CDR3 comprises 15 residues. J gave up 4 bases and V 4 bases, and 7 bases lay outside the gene matches. Germline V gene lookup returns CDR1 SGHTA and CDR2 FQGNSA. CDR3 loop: CASSSTGQGGTEAFF. In nucleotides, the CDR3 is TGTGCCAGCAGCTCCACGGGACAGGGTGGCACTGAAGCTTTCTTT.

This chain connects TRBV5-6 to TRBJ1-6; weak D call: TRBD1 (5 bases). CDR3 length: 16 residues. The germline V gene encodes CDR1 SGHDT and CDR2 YYEEEE. The V end was cut by 4 bases, the J end by 1 base, with 12 bases between. Written as DNA, the CDR3 is TGTGCCAGCAGCCGGGATGGGGGGTCCTATAATTCACCCCTCCACTTT. Translating gives CASSRDGGSYNSPLHF.

V usage is TRBV7-3 and J usage is TRBJ1-3; 8 bases are a match to TRBD1. V gave up 6 bases and J gave up 0 bases; unmatched junction bases: 7. The CDR3 extends over 16 amino acids. The germline gives CDR1 SGHTA, CDR2 FQGTGA. Written as DNA, the CDR3 is TGTGCCAGCAGTACTGACAGGGGCAGCTCTGGAAACACCATATATTTT. It specifies CASSTDRGSSGNTIYF.

The count of this clone is one. This rearrangement joins TRBV29-1 to TRBJ2-2; TRBD1 might be the D (5 bases). The CDR3 runs to 14 residues. Germline CDR1 and CDR2: SQVTM and ANQGSEA. Between the trimmed V and J ends, which lost 6 bases and 0 bases, there was a span of 11 bases. The CDR3 DNA is TGCAGCGTAGGGGCACTAACGAACACCGGGGAGCTGTTTTTT. Its protein is CSVGALTNTGELFF.

The V call is TRBV11-1, the J call TRBJ1-2; a weak D match, TRBD1 (6 bases). Trimming left V 5 bases short and J 8 bases short, with 15 bases between. Germline-derived CDR1 and CDR2 are SGHAT and FQDESV (reference sequence). The CDR3 extends over 13 amino acids. CDR3 region: CASSTGTKGGYTF. DNA for the CDR3: TGTGCCAGCAGCACCGGGACAAAAGGCGGCTACACCTTC.

The rearrangement uses TRBV7-3 and TRBJ2-2, with D possibly TRBD1 on 6 matching bases. V was cut by 5 bases and J by 0 bases, with 16 bases left in between. CDR1 and CDR2 (germline): SGHTA, FQGTGA. The CDR3 is 17 residues long. The CDR3 spells CASSAHPGTTNTGELFF. The CDR3 DNA follows: TGTGCCAGCAGCGCTCATCCCGGGACAACGAACACCGGGGAGCTGTTTTTT.

V and J are TRBV4-3 and TRBJ1-1; weak D call: TRBD1 (6 bases). Germline V gene sequence: CDR1 LGHNA, CDR2 YSLEER. This CDR3 is built from 15 residues. Trimming left V 3 bases short and J 8 bases short, with 19 bases between. The CDR3 region is CASSQADSAPPEAFF. The CDR3 coding sequence is TGCGCCAGCAGCCAGGCGGACAGCGCCCCTCCCGAAGCTTTCTTT.

The chain uses TRBV27 and TRBJ1-1; D is unresolved. The CDR3 length is 11 residues. Germline CDR1 is MNHEY and CDR2 is SMNVEV (reference sequence). Trimming removed 5 bases from V and 6 bases from J, with 7 bases in between. The CDR3 loop is CASSAGAEAFF. DNA of the CDR3: TGTGCCAGCAGTGCCGGGGCTGAAGCTTTCTTT.